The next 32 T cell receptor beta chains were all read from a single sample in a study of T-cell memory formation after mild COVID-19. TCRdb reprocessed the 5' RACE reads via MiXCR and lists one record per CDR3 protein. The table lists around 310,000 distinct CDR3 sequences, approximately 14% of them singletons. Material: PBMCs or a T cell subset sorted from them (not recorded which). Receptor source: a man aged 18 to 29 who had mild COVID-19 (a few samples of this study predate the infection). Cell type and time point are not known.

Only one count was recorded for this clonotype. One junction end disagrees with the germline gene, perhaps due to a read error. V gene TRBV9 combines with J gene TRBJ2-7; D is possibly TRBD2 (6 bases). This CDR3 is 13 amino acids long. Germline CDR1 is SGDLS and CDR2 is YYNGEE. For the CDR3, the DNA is TGTGCCAGCAGCCCTAGCGTCTCCTACGAGCATTACTTC. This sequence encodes CASSPSVSYEHYF.

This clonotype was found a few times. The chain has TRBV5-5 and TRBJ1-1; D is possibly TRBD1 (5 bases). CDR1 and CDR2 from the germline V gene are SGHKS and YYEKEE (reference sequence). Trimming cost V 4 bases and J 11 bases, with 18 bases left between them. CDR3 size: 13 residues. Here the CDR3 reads CASSPQAGYQAFF. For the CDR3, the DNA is TGTGCCAGCAGCCCACAGGCAGGGTATCAGGCTTTCTTT.

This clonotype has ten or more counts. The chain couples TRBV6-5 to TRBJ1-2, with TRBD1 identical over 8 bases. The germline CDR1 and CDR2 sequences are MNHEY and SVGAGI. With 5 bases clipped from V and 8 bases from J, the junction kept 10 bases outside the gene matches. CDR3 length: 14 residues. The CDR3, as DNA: TGTGCCAGCAGTCCCGGACAGGGCGGAAAAGGCTACACCTTC. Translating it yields CASSPGQGGKGYTF.

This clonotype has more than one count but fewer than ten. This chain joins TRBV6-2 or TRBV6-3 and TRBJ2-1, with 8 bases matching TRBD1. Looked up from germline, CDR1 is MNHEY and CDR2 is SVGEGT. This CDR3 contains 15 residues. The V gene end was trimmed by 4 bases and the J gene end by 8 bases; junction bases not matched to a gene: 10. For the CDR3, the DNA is TGTGCCAGCAGTTTGGGGCCAGGGGGCAGTTATGAGCAGTTCTTC. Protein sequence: CASSLGPGGSYEQFF.

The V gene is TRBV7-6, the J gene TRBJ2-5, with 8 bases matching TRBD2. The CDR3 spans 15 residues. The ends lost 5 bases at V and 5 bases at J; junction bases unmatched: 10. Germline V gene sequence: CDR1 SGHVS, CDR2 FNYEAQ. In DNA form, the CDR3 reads TGTGCCAGCAGCCAAACAGGACTAGCTGCGGAGACCCAGTACTTC. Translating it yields CASSQTGLAAETQYF.

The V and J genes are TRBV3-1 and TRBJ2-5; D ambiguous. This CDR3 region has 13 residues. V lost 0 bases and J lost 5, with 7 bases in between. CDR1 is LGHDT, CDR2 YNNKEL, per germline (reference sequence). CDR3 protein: CASSQEVGETQYF. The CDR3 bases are TGTGCCAGCAGCCAAGAGGTCGGTGAGACCCAGTACTTC.

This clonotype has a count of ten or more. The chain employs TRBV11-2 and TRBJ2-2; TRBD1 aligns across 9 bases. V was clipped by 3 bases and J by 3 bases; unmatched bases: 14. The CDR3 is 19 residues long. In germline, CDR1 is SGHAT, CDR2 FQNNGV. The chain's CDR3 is CASSFSIYRGRVYTGELFF. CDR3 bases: TGTGCCAGCAGCTTTTCCATATACAGGGGGCGCGTGTACACCGGGGAGCTGTTTTTT. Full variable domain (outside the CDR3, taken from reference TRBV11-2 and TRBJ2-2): EAGVAQSPRYKIIEKRQSVAFWCNPISGHATLYWYQQILGQGPKLLIQFQNNGVVDDSQLPKDRFSAERLKGVDSTLKIQPAKLEDSAVYLCASSFSIYRGRVYTGELFFGEGSRLTVL.

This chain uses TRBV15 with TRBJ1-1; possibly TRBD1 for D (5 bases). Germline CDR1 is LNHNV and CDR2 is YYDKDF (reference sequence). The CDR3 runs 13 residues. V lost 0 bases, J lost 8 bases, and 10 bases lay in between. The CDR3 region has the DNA TGTGCCACCAGCAGAGAGTACAGGCCCGAAGCTTTCTTT. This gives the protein CATSREYRPEAFF.

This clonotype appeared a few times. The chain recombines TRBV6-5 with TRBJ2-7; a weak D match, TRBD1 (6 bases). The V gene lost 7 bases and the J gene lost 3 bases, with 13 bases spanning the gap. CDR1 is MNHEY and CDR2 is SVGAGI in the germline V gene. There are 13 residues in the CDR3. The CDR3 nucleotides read TGTGCCAGCACCCTAGCAGGGGTCTACGAGCAGTACGTC. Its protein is CASTLAGVYEQYV.

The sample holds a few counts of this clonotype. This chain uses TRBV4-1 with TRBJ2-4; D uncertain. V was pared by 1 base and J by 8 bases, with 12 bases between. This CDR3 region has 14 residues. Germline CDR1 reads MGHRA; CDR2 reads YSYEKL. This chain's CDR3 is CASSQGGYGYIQYF. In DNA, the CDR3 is TGCGCCAGCAGCCAAGGGGGTTATGGGTACATTCAGTACTTC.

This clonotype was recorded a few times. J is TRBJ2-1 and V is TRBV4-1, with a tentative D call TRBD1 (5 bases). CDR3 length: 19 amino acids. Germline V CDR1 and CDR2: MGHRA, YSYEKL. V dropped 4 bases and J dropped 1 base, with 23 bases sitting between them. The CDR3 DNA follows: TGCGCCAGCAGCCCGAACCTTATTCAAGGGCCAGGGTCCTACAATGAGCAGTTCTTC. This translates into CASSPNLIQGPGSYNEQFF.

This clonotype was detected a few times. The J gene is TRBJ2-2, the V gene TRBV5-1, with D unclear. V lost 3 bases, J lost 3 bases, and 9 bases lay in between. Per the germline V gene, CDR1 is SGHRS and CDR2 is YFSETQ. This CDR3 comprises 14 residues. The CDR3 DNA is TGCGCCAGCAGCTATGACTCCTACACCGGGGAGCTGTTTTTT. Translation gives CASSYDSYTGELFF.

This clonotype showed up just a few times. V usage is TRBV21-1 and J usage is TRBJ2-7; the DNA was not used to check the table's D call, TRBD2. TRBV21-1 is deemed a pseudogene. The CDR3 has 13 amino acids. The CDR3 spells CASILAGVGEQYV. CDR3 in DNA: TGTGCCAGCATACTAGCGGGGGTAGGAGAGCAGTACGTC.

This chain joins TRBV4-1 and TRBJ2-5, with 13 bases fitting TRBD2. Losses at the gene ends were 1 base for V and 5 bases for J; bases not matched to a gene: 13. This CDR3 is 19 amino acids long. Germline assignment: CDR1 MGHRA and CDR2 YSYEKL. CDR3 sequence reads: CASSQVGLAGASLGETQYF. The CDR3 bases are TGCGCCAGCAGCCAAGTAGGACTAGCGGGGGCCTCCCTGGGGGAGACCCAGTACTTC.

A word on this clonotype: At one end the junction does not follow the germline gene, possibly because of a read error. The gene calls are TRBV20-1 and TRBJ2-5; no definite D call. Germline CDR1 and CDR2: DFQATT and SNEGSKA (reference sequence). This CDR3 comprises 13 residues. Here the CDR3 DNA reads TGCAGTGCTAGAGATCCCCTAGACGAGAGCCAGTACTTC. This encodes CSARDPLDESQYF.

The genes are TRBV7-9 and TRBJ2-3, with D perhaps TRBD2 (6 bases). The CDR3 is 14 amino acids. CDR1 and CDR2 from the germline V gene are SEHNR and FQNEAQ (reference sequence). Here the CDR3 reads CAVGGLSPEDTQYF. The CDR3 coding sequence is TGTGCAGTGGGAGGACTCTCGCCCGAAGATACGCAGTATTTT. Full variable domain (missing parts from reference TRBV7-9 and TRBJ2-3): DTGVSQNPRHKITKRGQNVTFRCDPISEHNRLYWYRQTLGQGPEFLTYFQNEAQLEKSRLLSDRFSAERPKGSFSTLEIQRTEQGDSAMYLCAVGGLSPEDTQYFGPGTRLTVL.

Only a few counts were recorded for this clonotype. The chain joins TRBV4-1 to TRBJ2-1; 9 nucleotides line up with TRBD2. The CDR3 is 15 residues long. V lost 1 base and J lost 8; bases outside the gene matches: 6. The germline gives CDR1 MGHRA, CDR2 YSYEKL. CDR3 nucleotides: TGCGCCAGCAGCCAAGTAGGCGGGGGGGCAGATGAGCAGTTCTTC. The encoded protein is CASSQVGGGADEQFF.

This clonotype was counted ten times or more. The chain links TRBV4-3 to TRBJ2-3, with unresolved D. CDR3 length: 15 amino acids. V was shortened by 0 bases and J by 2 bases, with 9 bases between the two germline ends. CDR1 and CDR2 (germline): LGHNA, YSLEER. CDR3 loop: CASSQDELITDTQYF. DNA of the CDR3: TGCGCCAGCAGCCAAGATGAACTAATCACAGATACGCAGTATTTT.

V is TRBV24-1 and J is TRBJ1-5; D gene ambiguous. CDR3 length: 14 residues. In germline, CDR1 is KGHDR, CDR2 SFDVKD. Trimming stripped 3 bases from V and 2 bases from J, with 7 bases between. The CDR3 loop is CATSDPSGNQPQHF. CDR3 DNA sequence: TGTGCCACCAGTGATCCCTCGGGCAATCAGCCCCAGCATTTT.

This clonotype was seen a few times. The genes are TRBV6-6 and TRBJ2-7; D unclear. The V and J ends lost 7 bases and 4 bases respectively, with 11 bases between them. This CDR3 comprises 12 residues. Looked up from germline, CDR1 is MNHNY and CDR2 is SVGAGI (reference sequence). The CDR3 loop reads CASKGSLYEQYV. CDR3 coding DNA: TGTGCCAGCAAGGGCAGCTTGTACGAGCAGTACGTC.

The CDR3 sequence is CASSRSGDREAQYF. The CDR3 nucleotides read TGTGCCAGCAGCCGTAGCGGGGATCGAGAGGCGCAGTACTTC. This chain links TRBV3-1 with TRBJ2-7, with 8 bases that match TRBD2. Trimming cost V 4 bases and J 9 bases; bases outside gene matches: 11. The CDR3 consists of 14 residues. Looked up from germline, CDR1 is LGHDT and CDR2 is YNNKEL (reference sequence).

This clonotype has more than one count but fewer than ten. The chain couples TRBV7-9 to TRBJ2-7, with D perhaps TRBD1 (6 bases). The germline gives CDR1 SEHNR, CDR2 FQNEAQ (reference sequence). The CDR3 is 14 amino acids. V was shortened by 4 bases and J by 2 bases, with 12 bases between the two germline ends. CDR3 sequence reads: CASSSYRQAYEQYV. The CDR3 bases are TGTGCCAGCAGCTCATATCGACAGGCCTACGAGCAGTACGTC.

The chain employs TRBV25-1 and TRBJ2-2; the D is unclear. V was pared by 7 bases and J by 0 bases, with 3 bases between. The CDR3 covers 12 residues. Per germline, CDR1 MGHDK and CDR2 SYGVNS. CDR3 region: CASTANTGELFF. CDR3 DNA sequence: TGTGCCAGCACCGCGAACACCGGGGAGCTGTTTTTT.

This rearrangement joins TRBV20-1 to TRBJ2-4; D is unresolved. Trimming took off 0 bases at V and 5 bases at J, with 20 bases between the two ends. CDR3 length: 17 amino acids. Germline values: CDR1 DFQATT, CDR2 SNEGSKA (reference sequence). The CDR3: CSARDSGKSYNENIQYF. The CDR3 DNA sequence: TGCAGTGCTAGAGATTCTGGGAAGTCCTATAACGAAAACATTCAGTACTTC.

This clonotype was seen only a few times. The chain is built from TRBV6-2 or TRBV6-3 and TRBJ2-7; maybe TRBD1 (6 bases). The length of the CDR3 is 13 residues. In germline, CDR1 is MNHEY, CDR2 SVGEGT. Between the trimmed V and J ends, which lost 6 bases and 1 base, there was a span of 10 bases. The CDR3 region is CASREDSSYEQYV. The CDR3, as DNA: TGTGCCAGCAGGGAGGACAGTTCCTACGAGCAGTACGTC.

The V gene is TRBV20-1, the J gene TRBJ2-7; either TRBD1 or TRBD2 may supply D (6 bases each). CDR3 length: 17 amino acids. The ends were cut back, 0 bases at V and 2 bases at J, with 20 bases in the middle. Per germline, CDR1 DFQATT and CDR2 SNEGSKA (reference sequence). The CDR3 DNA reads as TGCAGTGCTAGAGATCGGGGGCGTGTGACAGTACCCTACGAGCAGTACTTC. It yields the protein CSARDRGRVTVPYEQYF.

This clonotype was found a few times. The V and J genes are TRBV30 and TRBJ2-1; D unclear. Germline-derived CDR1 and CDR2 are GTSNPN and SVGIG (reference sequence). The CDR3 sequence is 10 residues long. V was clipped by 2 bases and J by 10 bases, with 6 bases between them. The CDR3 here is CAWSLEEQFF. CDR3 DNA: TGTGCCTGGAGTTTAGAGGAGCAGTTCTTC.

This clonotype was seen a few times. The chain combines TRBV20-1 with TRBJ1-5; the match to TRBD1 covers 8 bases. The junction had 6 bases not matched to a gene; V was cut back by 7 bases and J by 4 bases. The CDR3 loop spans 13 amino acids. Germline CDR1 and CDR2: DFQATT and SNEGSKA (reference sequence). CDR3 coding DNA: TGCAGTGTCCCGGACAGGGCTAATCAGCCCCAGCATTTT. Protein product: CSVPDRANQPQHF.

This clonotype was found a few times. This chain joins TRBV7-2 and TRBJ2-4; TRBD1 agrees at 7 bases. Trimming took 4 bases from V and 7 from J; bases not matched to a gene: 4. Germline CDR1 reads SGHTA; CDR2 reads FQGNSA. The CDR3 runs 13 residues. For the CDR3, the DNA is TGTGCCAGCAGCTCCCTACAGGGGAACATTCAGTACTTC. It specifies CASSSLQGNIQYF.

CDR3 coding DNA: TGTGCCAGCAGACTAGCTAGAACGCAGTATTTT. Translated, it gives CASRLARTQYF. This chain links TRBV6-5 with TRBJ2-3; D possibly corresponds to TRBD2 (6 bases). Trimming removed 6 bases at V and 9 bases at J, with 10 bases between. Germline lookup yields CDR1 MNHEY and CDR2 SVGAGI. The CDR3 is 11 amino acids.

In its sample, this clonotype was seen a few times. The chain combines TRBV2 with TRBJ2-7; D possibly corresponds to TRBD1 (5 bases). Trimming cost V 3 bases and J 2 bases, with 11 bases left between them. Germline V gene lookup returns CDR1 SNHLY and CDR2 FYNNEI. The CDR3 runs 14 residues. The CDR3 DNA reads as TGTGCCAGCAGTGATGGTGGGGCCACCTACGAGCAGTACTTC. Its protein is CASSDGGATYEQYF.

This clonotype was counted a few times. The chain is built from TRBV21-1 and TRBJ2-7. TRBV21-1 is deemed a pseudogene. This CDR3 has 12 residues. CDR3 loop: CASSKDSYEQYV. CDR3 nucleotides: TGTGCCAGCAGCAAAGACTCCTACGAGCAGTACGTC.